These 31 T cell receptor beta chains share one sample of origin, sequenced in a study of blood T cell repertoires in COVID-19. Sequencing was performed with immunoSEQ multiplex PCR; in TCRdb, only in-frame clones are kept and a portion is missing. Seen here are about 210,000 clones, 75% to 90% observed once, and the top ten hold 0.65% to 0.85%. Sequencing was carried out using peripheral blood. The receptor set was obtained from a man in his forties or fifties with acute or convalescent COVID-19.

The chain carries TRBV5-1 and TRBJ2-1; TRBD2 is a possible D gene (5 bases). The germline V and J ends were trimmed by 4 bases and 4 bases, with 9 bases remaining between them. The CDR3 length is 13 residues. The V gene's germline CDR1 is SGHRS and CDR2 YFSETQ. Here the CDR3 DNA reads TGCGCCAGCAGCACGGACTCGTACAATGAGCAGTTCTTC. Translated: CASSTDSYNEQFF.

The gene calls are TRBV2 and TRBJ1-2, with D unclear. This CDR3 is 14 amino acids long. Trimming pared 2 bases from V and 4 bases from J, leaving 11 bases between. From germline, CDR1 is SNHLY and CDR2 FYNNEI. The CDR3 protein is CASSESRSGYGYTF. The CDR3 DNA follows: TGTGCCAGCAGTGAATCCAGGTCTGGCTATGGCTACACCTTC.

The rearrangement joins TRBV9 to TRBJ1-2; 7 nucleotides align to TRBD1. The CDR3 has 16 residues. Germline CDR1 is SGDLS and CDR2 is YYNGEE. J gave up 1 base and V 0 bases, and 6 bases lay outside the gene matches. CDR3 DNA sequence: TGTGCCAGCAGCGTAGTCAATGACAGGGTTAACTATGGCTACACCTTC. Protein: CASSVVNDRVNYGYTF.

V and J are TRBV3-1 (or the pseudogene TRBV3-2) and TRBJ1-2; the D gene is possibly TRBD1 (6 bases). Germline CDR1 is LGHDT and CDR2 is YNNKEL (reference sequence). The CDR3 loop spans 13 amino acids. Trimming removed 2 bases from V and 7 bases from J, with 11 bases in between. This chain's CDR3 is CASSQRGGIGYTF. DNA of the CDR3: TGTGCCAGCAGCCAAAGGGGGGGGATTGGCTACACCTTC.

The chain has TRBV13 and TRBJ2-7; 7 bases fit TRBD1. V gave up 5 bases and J gave up 2 bases; unmatched junction bases: 6. This CDR3 comprises 14 residues. Germline V gives CDR1 PRHDT, CDR2 FYEKMQ (reference sequence). The CDR3 DNA reads TGTGCCAGCAGCCCCCGGGACAGACCCTACGAGCAGTACTTC. It specifies CASSPRDRPYEQYF.

The chain combines TRBV27 with TRBJ2-7; 8 bases line up with TRBD2. V dropped 6 bases and J dropped 3; count of bases not matched to a gene: 7. This CDR3 contains 14 residues. The V gene's germline CDR1 is MNHEY and CDR2 SMNVEV (reference sequence). The CDR3 here is CASRNPGLVYEQYF. CDR3 in DNA: TGTGCCAGCAGAAACCCGGGACTAGTCTACGAGCAGTACTTC.

The chain combines TRBV10-2 with TRBJ1-1, with D unclear. The V and J ends lost 3 bases and 1 base respectively, with 6 bases between them. Germline CDR1 is WSHSY and CDR2 is SAAADI. This CDR3 spans 13 amino acids. Here the CDR3 DNA reads TGCGCCAGCAGTGATTCCCGGAACACTGAAGCTTTCTTT. Translation gives CASSDSRNTEAFF.

The J gene is TRBJ2-1, the V gene TRBV19; TRBD2 agrees at 7 bases. The V segment lost 3 bases and the J segment 6 bases; nucleotides outside the gene matches: 8. Germline V lookup: CDR1 LNHDA, CDR2 SQIVND (reference sequence). The CDR3 loop spans 15 amino acids. The CDR3 here is CASSIMSGDFNEQFF. CDR3 DNA sequence: TGTGCCAGTAGTATTATGAGCGGGGACTTCAATGAGCAGTTCTTC.

V is TRBV13 and J is TRBJ2-7, with D tentatively TRBD2 (8 bases). Looked up from germline, CDR1 is PRHDT and CDR2 is FYEKMQ (reference sequence). Deletions cut 4 bases from V and 4 bases from J, with 35 bases between. This CDR3 comprises 21 residues. Written as DNA, the CDR3 is TGTGCCAGCAGCTCCTACTACAGGGAAGGGCTAGCGGGCGGACAGGCTTACGAGCAGTACTTC. It encodes CASSSYYREGLAGGQAYEQYF.

This clone has just a few counts. The V and J genes are TRBV3-1 (or the pseudogene TRBV3-2) and TRBJ1-4; no firm D call. Germline V CDR1 and CDR2: LGHDT, YNNKEL (reference sequence). Between the trimmed V and J ends, which lost 1 base and 15 bases, there was a span of 15 bases. The CDR3 spans 13 residues. The CDR3 loop is CASSQGVVPTMFF. In nucleotides, the CDR3 is TGTGCCAGCAGCCAAGGAGTCGTGCCTACGATGTTTTTT.

V gene TRBV27 combines with J gene TRBJ2-7; 8 positions match TRBD2. The CDR3 consists of 14 residues. V lost 8 bases and J lost 3; bases outside the gene matches: 9. Germline V gene lookup returns CDR1 MNHEY and CDR2 SMNVEV (reference sequence). The chain's CDR3 is CASSIREGHYEQYF. The CDR3 DNA sequence: TGTGCCAGCTCGATCCGGGAGGGCCACTACGAGCAGTACTTC.

This clone was counted between two and nine times. This sequence joins TRBV7-2 and TRBJ1-1; D call uncertain. This CDR3 is built from 13 residues. CDR1 and CDR2 (germline): SGHTA, FQGNSA. Trimming shortened V by 5 bases and J by 4 bases, and 11 bases separated the two germline ends. CDR3 sequence reads: CASSVVGGTEAFF. Here the CDR3 DNA reads TGTGCCAGCAGCGTCGTCGGTGGCACTGAAGCTTTCTTT.

This chain joins TRBV30 and TRBJ1-5; D unclear. V was cut by 0 bases and J by 0 bases, with 3 bases left in between. The CDR3 loop spans 13 amino acids. Per germline, CDR1 GTSNPN and CDR2 SVGIG (reference sequence). Here the CDR3 DNA reads TGTGCCTGGAGTGTACATAGCAATCAGCCCCAGCATTTT. Translating it yields CAWSVHSNQPQHF.

The genes are TRBV19 and TRBJ2-3, with 8 bases identical to TRBD2. The germline V gene has CDR1 LNHDA and CDR2 SQIVND (reference sequence). V lost 5 bases, J lost 1 base, and 11 bases stayed unmatched. The CDR3 is 17 residues long. CDR3 DNA sequence: TGTGCCAGTAGTGCTTCCGGGAGGGCCCACGGCACAGATACGCAGTATTTT. Amino acid sequence: CASSASGRAHGTDTQYF.

The V gene is TRBV5-8, the J gene TRBJ1-5; a weak D match, TRBD1 (5 bases). The germline V gene has CDR1 SGHTS and CDR2 YDEGEE. Trimming took 3 bases from V and 4 from J, leaving 8 bases between them. The CDR3 sequence is 13 residues long. In DNA, the CDR3 is TGTGCCAGCAGCTATGACAGTAATCAGCCCCAGCATTTT. This gives the protein CASSYDSNQPQHF.

This rearrangement joins TRBV27 to TRBJ2-1; D is perhaps TRBD2 (5 bases). From germline, CDR1 is MNHEY and CDR2 SMNVEV (reference sequence). Trimming took off 3 bases at V and 7 bases at J, with 19 bases between the two ends. CDR3 length: 16 residues. This CDR3 is CASSFSRDPSLNEQFF. DNA of the CDR3: TGTGCCAGCAGTTTCTCCCGGGATCCCAGTCTGAATGAGCAGTTCTTC.

The V and J genes are TRBV7-6 and TRBJ2-2, with a tentative D call TRBD1 (5 bases). CDR3 size: 16 residues. The V end lost 1 base, the J end lost 0 bases, and 9 bases lay between the germline ends. Germline V gene lookup returns CDR1 SGHVS and CDR2 FNYEAQ. CDR3 protein: CASSLVAGSNTGELFF. CDR3 sequence (DNA): TGTGCCAGCAGCTTAGTGGCAGGGTCGAACACCGGGGAGCTGTTTTTT.

About this clone itself: At one end, the junction sequence differs from germline, possibly due to a read error. This chain links TRBV5-6 with TRBJ2-1, with a tentative D call TRBD2 (5 bases). The CDR3 is 14 residues long. CDR1 and CDR2 from the germline V gene are SGHDT and YYEEEE. The CDR3 protein is CASSLYSPPGGSIF. The CDR3 nucleotides are TGTGCCAGCAGCTTGTATTCCCCCCCCGGCGGGTCTATCTTC.

This CDR3 is CSASDPFRAGGPGTDTQYF. In nucleotides, the CDR3 is TGCAGTGCTAGTGACCCATTTAGAGCGGGGGGGCCCGGGACAGATACGCAGTATTTT. The genes are TRBV20-1 and TRBJ2-3; 10 positions agree with TRBD2. Germline CDR1 DFQATT, CDR2 SNEGSKA (reference sequence). Trimming removed 3 bases from V and 3 bases from J; junction bases left unmatched: 18. The CDR3 has 19 residues.

The chain uses TRBV19 and TRBJ1-5; tentative D call: TRBD1 (6 bases). Trimming pared 5 bases from V and 8 bases from J, leaving 19 bases between. Germline V lookup: CDR1 LNHDA, CDR2 SQIVND (reference sequence). The CDR3 extends over 15 amino acids. CDR3 in amino acids: CASSSGQTAEEPQHF. The DNA of the CDR3 is TGTGCCAGTAGTTCTGGACAGACCGCGGAGGAGCCCCAGCATTTT.

The chain is built from TRBV28 and TRBJ1-3, with D perhaps TRBD1 (5 bases). The CDR3 extends over 14 amino acids. Germline V lookup: CDR1 MDHEN, CDR2 SYDVKM. V dropped 5 bases and J dropped 8 bases, with 16 bases sitting between them. CDR3 loop: CASSVAIQVHTIYF. The CDR3 DNA sequence: TGTGCCAGCAGTGTGGCGATACAGGTTCACACCATATATTTT.

This clone was detected only once. The genes are TRBV4-1 and TRBJ1-4; 9 bases are shared with TRBD1. Germline CDR1 is MGHRA and CDR2 is YSYEKL. This CDR3 contains 14 residues. J was trimmed by 5 bases and V by 6 bases; bases with no gene match: 4. The CDR3, as DNA: TGCGCCAGCAGGATACAGGGGGCGAATGAAAAACTGTTTTTT. Its protein product is CASRIQGANEKLFF.

The V and J genes are TRBV27 and TRBJ1-5, with D uncertain. Trimming took off 3 bases at V and 3 bases at J, with 12 bases between the two ends. There are 15 residues in the CDR3. Per the germline V gene, CDR1 is MNHEY and CDR2 is SMNVEV (reference sequence). The CDR3 DNA reads as TGTGCCAGCAGTTTCGTTAGGGAGGTCAATCAGCCCCAGCATTTT. This sequence encodes CASSFVREVNQPQHF.

The rearrangement uses TRBV20-1 and TRBJ1-3; weak D call: TRBD1 (5 bases). The CDR3 is made up of 15 amino acids. Trimming took 3 bases from V and 4 from J, leaving 16 bases between them. CDR1 is DFQATT and CDR2 is SNEGSKA in the germline V gene (reference sequence). Here the CDR3 DNA reads TGCAGTGCTAGTCGCCCGCGGGGGGAGGGAAACACCATATATTTT. As protein: CSASRPRGEGNTIYF.

This clone has a handful of counts. The chain joins TRBV10-1 to TRBJ1-1, with 7 positions matching TRBD1. Germline V gene data show CDR1 as WNHNN and CDR2 as SYGVQD (reference sequence). The CDR3 has 16 amino acids. The J segment lost 5 bases and the V segment lost 0 bases, leaving 9 bases of the junction unmatched. The CDR3 coding sequence is TGCGCCAGCAGTGAGTCAGAGGGGGCGATCTGGACTGAAGCTTTCTTT. This encodes CASSESEGAIWTEAFF.

This clone has a single count. This chain links TRBV5-1 with TRBJ2-7, with 7 positions matching TRBD1. From germline, CDR1 is SGHRS and CDR2 YFSETQ. This CDR3 spans 16 amino acids. The V segment lost 4 bases and the J segment 2 bases; nucleotides outside the gene matches: 12. DNA for the CDR3: TGCGCCAGCAGCGGCGGTCGGAGACAGGGAGCCTACGAGCAGTACTTC. This encodes CASSGGRRQGAYEQYF.

The chain has TRBV5-4 and TRBJ1-1; D might be TRBD1 (6 bases). Germline-derived CDR1 and CDR2 are SGHNT and YYREEE (reference sequence). The V end lost 1 base, the J end lost 6 bases, and 16 bases lay between the germline ends. The CDR3 extends over 15 amino acids. The CDR3 DNA sequence: TGTGCCAGCAGCTTGTATCAGGCAGGGGTCTCTGAAGCTTTCTTT. Amino acid sequence: CASSLYQAGVSEAFF.

This chain uses TRBV19 with TRBJ1-3, with 7 bases that match TRBD1. The CDR3 is 17 amino acids. V lost 3 bases to trimming and J lost 0 bases; unmatched junction nucleotides: 8. Germline lookup yields CDR1 LNHDA and CDR2 SQIVND (reference sequence). This CDR3 reads CASSMAGQLYSGNTIYF. The CDR3 bases are TGTGCCAGTAGTATGGCGGGACAGCTTTACTCTGGAAACACCATATATTTT.

The rearrangement uses TRBV6-2 or TRBV6-3 and TRBJ2-7; D is unclear. Germline loops: CDR1 MNHEY, CDR2 SVGEGT. Trimming stripped 4 bases from V and 7 bases from J, with 8 bases between. The CDR3 has 11 amino acids. The CDR3 here is CASSFTGEQYF. The DNA for the CDR3 is TGTGCCAGCAGTTTTACTGGTGAGCAGTACTTC.

Here the CDR3 DNA reads TGTGCCAGCAACGGACTAGCGGGAGCCGGGACCGGGGAGCTGTTTTTT. This encodes CASNGLAGAGTGELFF. J is TRBJ2-2 and V is TRBV14; 13 bases map to TRBD2. J lost 5 bases, V lost 7 bases, and 7 bases had no gene match. This CDR3 has 16 residues. Germline V lookup: CDR1 SGHDN, CDR2 FVKESK.

This clone was seen just once. This chain connects TRBV3-1 (or the pseudogene TRBV3-2) to TRBJ1-5; TRBD1 aligns across 8 bases. The CDR3 is made up of 15 amino acids. CDR1 is LGHDT, CDR2 YNNKEL, per germline (reference sequence). With V trimmed by 2 bases and J by 4 bases, 4 bases remained unmatched. CDR3 DNA: TGTGCCAGCAGCCAATTCGGGACAGGAAATCAGCCCCAGCATTTT. Translated, it gives CASSQFGTGNQPQHF.